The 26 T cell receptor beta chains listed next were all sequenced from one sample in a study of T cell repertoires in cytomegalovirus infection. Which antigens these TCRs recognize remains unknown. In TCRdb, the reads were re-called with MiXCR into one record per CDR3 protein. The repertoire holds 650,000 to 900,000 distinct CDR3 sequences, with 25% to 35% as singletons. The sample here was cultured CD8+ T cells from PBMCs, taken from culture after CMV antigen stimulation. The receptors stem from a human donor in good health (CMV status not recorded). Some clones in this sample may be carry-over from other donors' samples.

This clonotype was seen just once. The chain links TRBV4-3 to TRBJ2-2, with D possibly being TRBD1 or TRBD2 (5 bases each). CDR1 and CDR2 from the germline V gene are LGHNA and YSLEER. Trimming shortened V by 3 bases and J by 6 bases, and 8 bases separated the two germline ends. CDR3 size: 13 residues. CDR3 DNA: TGCGCCAGCAGCCAGGGGACGCCCGGGGAGCTGTTTTTT. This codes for CASSQGTPGELFF.

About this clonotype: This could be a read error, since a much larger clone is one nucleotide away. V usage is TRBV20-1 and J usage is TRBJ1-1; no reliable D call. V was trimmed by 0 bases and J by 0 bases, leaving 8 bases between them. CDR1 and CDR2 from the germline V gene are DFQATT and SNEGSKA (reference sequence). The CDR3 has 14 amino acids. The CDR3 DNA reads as TGCAGTGCTAGAGATAGCACAGTGAACACTGAAGCTTTCTTT. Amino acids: CSARDSTVNTEAFF.

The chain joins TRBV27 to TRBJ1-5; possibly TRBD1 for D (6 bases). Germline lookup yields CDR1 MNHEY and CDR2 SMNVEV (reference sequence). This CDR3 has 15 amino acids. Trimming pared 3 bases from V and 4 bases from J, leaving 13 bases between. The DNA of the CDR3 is TGTGCCAGCAGTTTTTCGCAGGGGATAAATCAGCCCCAGCATTTT. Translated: CASSFSQGINQPQHF.

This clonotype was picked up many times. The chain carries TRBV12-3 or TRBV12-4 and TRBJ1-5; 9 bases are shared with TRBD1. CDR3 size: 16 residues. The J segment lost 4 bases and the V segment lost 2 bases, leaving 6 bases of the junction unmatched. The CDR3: CASSLIGTGKNQPQHF. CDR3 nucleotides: TGTGCCAGCAGTTTAATTGGGACAGGGAAAAATCAGCCCCAGCATTTT.

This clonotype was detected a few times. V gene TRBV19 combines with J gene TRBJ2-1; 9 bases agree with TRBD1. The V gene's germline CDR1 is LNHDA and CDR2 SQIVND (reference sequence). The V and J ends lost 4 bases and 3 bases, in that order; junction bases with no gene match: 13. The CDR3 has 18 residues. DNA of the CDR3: TGTGCCAGTAGTAGACGATACTCAGGACAGGGGATCTACAATGAGCAGTTCTTC. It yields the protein CASSRRYSGQGIYNEQFF.

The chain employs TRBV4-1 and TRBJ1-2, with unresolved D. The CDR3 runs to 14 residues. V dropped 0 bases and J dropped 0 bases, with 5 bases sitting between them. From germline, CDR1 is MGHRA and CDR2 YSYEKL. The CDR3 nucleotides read TGCGCCAGCAGCCAAGAACAGTCTAACTATGGCTACACCTTC. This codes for CASSQEQSNYGYTF.

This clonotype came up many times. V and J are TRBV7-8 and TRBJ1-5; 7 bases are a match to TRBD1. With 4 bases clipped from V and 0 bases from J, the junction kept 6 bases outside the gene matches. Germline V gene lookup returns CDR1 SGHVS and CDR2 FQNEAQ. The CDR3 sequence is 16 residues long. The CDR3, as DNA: TGTGCCAGCAGCTCTGGACAGGTTTATAGCAATCAGCCCCAGCATTTT. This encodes CASSSGQVYSNQPQHF.

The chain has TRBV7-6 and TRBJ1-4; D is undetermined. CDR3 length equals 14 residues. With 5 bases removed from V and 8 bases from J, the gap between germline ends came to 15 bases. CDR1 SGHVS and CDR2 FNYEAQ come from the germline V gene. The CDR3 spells CASSLRAYEEKLFF. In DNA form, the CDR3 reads TGTGCCAGCAGCCTCCGGGCCTATGAGGAAAAACTGTTTTTT. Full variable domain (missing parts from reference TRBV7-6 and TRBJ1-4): GAGVSQSPRYKVTKRGQDVALRCDPISGHVSLYWYRQALGQGPEFLTYFNYEAQQDKSGLPNDRFSAERPEGSISTLTIQRTEQRDSAMYRCASSLRAYEEKLFFGSGTQLSVL.

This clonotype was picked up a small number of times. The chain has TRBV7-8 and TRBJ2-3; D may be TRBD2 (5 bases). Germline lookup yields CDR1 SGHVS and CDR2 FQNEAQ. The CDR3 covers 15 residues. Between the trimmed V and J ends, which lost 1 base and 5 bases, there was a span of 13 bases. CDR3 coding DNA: TGTGCCAGCAGCTTAGGCGGGCCCTGGGGAGATACGCAGTATTTT. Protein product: CASSLGGPWGDTQYF. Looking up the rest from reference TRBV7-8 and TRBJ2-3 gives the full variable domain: GAGVSQSPRYKVAKRGQDVALRCDPISGHVSLFWYQQALGQGPEFLTYFQNEAQLDKSGLPSDRFFAERPEGSVSTLKIQRTQQEDSAVYLCASSLGGPWGDTQYFGPGTRLTVL.

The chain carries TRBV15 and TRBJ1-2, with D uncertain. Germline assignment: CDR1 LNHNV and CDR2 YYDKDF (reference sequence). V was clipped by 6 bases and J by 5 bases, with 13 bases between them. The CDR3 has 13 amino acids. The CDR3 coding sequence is TGTGCCACCAGAAGCCTAAAGGCGTATGGCTACACCTTC. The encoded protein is CATRSLKAYGYTF.

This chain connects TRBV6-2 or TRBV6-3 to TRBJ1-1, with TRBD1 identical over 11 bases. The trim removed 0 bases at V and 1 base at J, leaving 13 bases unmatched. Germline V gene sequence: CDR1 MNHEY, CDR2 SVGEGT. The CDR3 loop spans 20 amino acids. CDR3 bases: TGTGCCAGCAGTTACTCTTCGAGGGGGACAGGGGGTTTCGCGAACACTGAAGCTTTCTTT. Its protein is CASSYSSRGTGGFANTEAFF.

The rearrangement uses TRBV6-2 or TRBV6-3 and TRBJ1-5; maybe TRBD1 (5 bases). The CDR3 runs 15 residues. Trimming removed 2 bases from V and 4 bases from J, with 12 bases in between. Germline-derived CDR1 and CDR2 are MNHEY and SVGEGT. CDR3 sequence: CASSYGGVGNQPQHF. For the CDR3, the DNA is TGTGCCAGCAGTTACGGGGGGGTTGGAAATCAGCCCCAGCATTTT.

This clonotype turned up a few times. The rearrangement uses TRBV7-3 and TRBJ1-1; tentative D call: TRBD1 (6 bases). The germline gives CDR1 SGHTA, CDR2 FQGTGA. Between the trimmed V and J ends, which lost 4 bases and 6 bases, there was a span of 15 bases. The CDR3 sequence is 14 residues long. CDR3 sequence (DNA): TGTGCCAGCAGCTGGAGAAACAGGGATCCTGAAGCTTTCTTT. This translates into CASSWRNRDPEAFF.

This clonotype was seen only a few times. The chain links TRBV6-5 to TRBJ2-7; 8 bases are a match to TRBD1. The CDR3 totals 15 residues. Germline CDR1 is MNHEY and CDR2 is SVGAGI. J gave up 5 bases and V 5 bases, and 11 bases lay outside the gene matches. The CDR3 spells CASSKKLGRGHEQYV. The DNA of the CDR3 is TGTGCCAGCAGTAAGAAGTTAGGCAGGGGGCACGAGCAGTACGTC.

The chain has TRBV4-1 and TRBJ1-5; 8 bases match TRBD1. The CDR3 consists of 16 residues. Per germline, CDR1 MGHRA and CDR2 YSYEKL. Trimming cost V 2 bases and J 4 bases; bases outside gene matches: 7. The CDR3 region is CASSQQTGVGNQPQHF. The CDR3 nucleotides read TGCGCCAGCAGCCAACAGACAGGGGTGGGAAATCAGCCCCAGCATTTT.

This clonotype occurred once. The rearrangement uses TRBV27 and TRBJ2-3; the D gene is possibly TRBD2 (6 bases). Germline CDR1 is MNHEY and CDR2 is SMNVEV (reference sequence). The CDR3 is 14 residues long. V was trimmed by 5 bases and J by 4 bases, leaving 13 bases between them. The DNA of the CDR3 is TGTGCCAGCAGTATGGGAGGTGTTGCAGATACGCAGTATTTT. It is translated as CASSMGGVADTQYF.

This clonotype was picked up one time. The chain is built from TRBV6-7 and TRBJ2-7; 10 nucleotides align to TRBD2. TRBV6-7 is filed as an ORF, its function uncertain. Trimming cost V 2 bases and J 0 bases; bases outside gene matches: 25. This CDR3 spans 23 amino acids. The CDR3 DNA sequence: TGTGCCAGCAGTTACGTCGGCCATTACCCCCCCAGACTAGCGGGCTGGATCTCCTACGAGCAGTACTTC. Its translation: CASSYVGHYPPRLAGWISYEQYF.

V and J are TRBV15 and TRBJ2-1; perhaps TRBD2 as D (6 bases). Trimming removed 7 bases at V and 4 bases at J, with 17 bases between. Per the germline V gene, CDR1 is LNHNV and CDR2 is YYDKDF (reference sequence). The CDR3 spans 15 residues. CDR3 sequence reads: CATNEERTTYNEQFF. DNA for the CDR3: TGTGCCACCAACGAAGAAAGGACTACTTACAATGAGCAGTTCTTC.

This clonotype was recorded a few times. The CDR3 loop is CASSPQGLAGAPDTQYF. The CDR3 DNA reads as TGTGCCAGCAGCCCCCAGGGACTAGCGGGGGCCCCGGATACGCAGTATTTT. The gene calls are TRBV7-9 and TRBJ2-3; 14 bases align to TRBD2. V was clipped by 5 bases and J by 6 bases; unmatched bases: 10. The CDR3 extends over 17 amino acids. Germline CDR1 SEHNR, CDR2 FQNEAQ (reference sequence).

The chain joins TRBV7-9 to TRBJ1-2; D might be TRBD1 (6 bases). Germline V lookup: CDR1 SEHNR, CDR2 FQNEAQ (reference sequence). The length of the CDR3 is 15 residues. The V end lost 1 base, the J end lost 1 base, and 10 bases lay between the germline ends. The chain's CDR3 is CASSLGDRINYGYTF. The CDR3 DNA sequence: TGTGCCAGCAGCTTAGGAGACAGGATTAACTATGGCTACACCTTC.

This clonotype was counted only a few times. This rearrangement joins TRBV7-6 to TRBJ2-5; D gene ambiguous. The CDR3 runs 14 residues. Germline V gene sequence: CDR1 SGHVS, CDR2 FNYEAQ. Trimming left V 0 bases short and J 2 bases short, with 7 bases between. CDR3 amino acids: CASSLASVQETQYF. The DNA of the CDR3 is TGTGCCAGCAGCTTAGCATCGGTGCAAGAGACCCAGTACTTC.

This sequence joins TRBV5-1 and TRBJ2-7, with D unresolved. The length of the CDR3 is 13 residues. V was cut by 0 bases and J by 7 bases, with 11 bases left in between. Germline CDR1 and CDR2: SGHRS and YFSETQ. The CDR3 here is CASSLAPEVEQYV. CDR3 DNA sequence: TGCGCCAGCAGCTTGGCCCCAGAAGTGGAGCAGTACGTC.

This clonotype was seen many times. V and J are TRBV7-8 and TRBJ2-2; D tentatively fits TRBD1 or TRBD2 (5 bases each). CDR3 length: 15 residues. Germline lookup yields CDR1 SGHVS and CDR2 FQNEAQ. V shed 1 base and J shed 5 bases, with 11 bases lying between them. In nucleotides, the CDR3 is TGTGCCAGCAGCTTAGTTGGGGCGGGTACCGGGGAGCTGTTTTTT. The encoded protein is CASSLVGAGTGELFF. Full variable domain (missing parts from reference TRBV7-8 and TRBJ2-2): GAGVSQSPRYKVAKRGQDVALRCDPISGHVSLFWYQQALGQGPEFLTYFQNEAQLDKSGLPSDRFFAERPEGSVSTLKIQRTQQEDSAVYLCASSLVGAGTGELFFGEGSRLTVL.

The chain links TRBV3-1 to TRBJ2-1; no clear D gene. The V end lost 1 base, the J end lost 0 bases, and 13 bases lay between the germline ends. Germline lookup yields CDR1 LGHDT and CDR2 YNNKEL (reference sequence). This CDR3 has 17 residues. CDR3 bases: TGTGCCAGCAGCCAAGCTAGTGGTAGAGGCTCCTACAATGAGCAGTTCTTC. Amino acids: CASSQASGRGSYNEQFF.

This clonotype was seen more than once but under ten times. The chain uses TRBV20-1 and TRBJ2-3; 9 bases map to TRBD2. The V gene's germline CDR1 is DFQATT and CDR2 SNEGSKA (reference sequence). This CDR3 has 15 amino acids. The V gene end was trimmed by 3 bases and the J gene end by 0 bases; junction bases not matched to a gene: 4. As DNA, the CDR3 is TGCAGTGCTAGGCCTAGCGGGGCTAGCACAGATACGCAGTATTTT. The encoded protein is CSARPSGASTDTQYF.

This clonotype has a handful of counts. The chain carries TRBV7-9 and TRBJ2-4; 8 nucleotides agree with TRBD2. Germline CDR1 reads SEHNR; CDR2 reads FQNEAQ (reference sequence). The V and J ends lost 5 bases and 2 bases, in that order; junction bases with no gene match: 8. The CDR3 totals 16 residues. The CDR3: CASSPGGGSSKNIQYF. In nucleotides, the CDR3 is TGTGCCAGCAGCCCCGGGGGGGGGTCGTCCAAAAACATTCAGTACTTC.